Listed below are T cell receptor beta chains from one sample, sequenced in a study of post-analysis software for immune sequencing data. Each CDR3 protein is one row after TCRdb ran MiXCR on the PCR reads. In the table there are 380,000 or so distinct CDR3 sequences, approximately 33% of which are singletons. Material for sequencing was blood. The receptors were sampled from a girl between 5 and 17 years old with multiple sclerosis. The CDR3 runs from the conserved cysteine through the conserved F or W. A D gene is named only where the DNA matches it firmly. Clone size appears in some rows only: once, few, many, or a class for an expanded clone.

D gene | clone size | J gene | V gene | CDR3 DNA | CDR3 protein
TRBD1 | NA | TRBJ2-6 | TRBV5-1 | TGCGCCAGCAGCTCCGGGACAGGGCCCGCTGGGGCCAACGTCCTGACTTTC | CASSSGTGPAGANVLTF
TRBD1 | few | TRBJ2-6 | TRBV6-2/TRBV6-3 | TGTGCCAGCAGTTACTCGTTCTCCGGGACAGGAGATTTCCCTGGGGCCAACGTCCTGACTTTC | CASSYSFSGTGDFPGANVLTF
TRBD1 | NA | TRBJ1-2 | TRBV6-5 | TGTGCCAGCAGTTGTAATCGACAGGGAAGTGGCTACACCTTC | CASSCNRQGSGYTF
NA | few | TRBJ2-3 | TRBV7-2 | TGTGCCAGCAGCTCGAACGGGGGAGATACGCAGTATTTT | CASSSNGGDTQYF
TRBD1 | NA | TRBJ1-2 | TRBV11-2 | TGTGCCAGCAGCGACGGACAGGGGGCAGACCTACTAACAATTTATGGCTACACCTTC | CASSDGQGADLLTIYGYTF
NA | NA | TRBJ1-5 | TRBV4-3 | TGCGCCAGCAGCCAGGACACAGGGATGCAGCCCCAGCATTTT | CASSQDTGMQPQHF
TRBD1 | few | TRBJ2-7 | TRBV20-1 | TGCAGTATGGCCTCTGACAGGGTCCTTTTAAACGAGCAGTACTTC | CSMASDRVLLNEQYF
TRBD1 | few | TRBJ2-7 | TRBV4-1 | TGCGCCAGCAGCCAAGAACAGGGGGCCGGTGAGCAGTACTTC | CASSQEQGAGEQYF
TRBD2 | few | TRBJ2-3 | TRBV5-1 | TGCGCCAGCAGCTTGTTTGGGGGGGACCGCGCAGATACGCAGTATTTT | CASSLFGGDRADTQYF
NA | NA | TRBJ1-5 | TRBV10-2 | TGCGCCAGCAGTGAGACAGCTAGCAATCAGCCCCAGCATTTT | CASSETASNQPQHF
TRBD1 | few | TRBJ2-1 | TRBV7-9 | TGTGCCAGCAGCTTAGAAGGGACAGACCAAAATGAGCAGTTCTTC | CASSLEGTDQNEQFF
NA | few | TRBJ2-7 | TRBV29-1 | TGCAGCGTAACATTTGGGTCCGGCAGGGAGCAGTACTTC | CSVTFGSGREQYF
TRBD1 | NA | TRBJ1-2 | TRBV9 | TGTGCCAGCAGCGTACGACAGGGGGGAGGCTACACCTTC | CASSVRQGGGYTF
TRBD1 | NA | TRBJ2-5 | TRBV10-3 | TGTGCCATCAGCGTCAGACAGGGCCAAGAGACCCAGTACTTC | CAISVRQGQETQYF
TRBD2 | NA | TRBJ2-5 | TRBV5-1 | TGCGCCAGCAGCTCGATAGCGGGGGGACAAGAGACCCAGTACTTC | CASSSIAGGQETQYF
NA | few | TRBJ2-7 | TRBV5-1 | TGCGCCAGCAGCGAAAAGGTTCACTACGAGCAGTACTTC | CASSEKVHYEQYF
TRBD1 | NA | TRBJ1-4 | TRBV5-1 | TGCGCCAGCAGCACTGCCGGGACAGGGGGAGAAAAACTGTTTTTT | CASSTAGTGGEKLFF
NA | NA | TRBJ2-3 | TRBV10-3 | TGTGCCGCACGGGACCCCCGAGGGTGGGATACGCAGTATTTT | CAARDPRGWDTQYF
TRBD2 | NA | TRBJ2-1 | TRBV12-3/TRBV12-4 | TGTGCCAGCAGCTTCCTTACAGCGGGGGGGCATCACAATGAGCAGTTCTTC | CASSFLTAGGHHNEQFF
TRBD1 | NA | TRBJ1-1 | TRBV19 | TGTGCCACCCGCCCGGGACAGGGTACGAACACTGAAGCTTTCTTT | CATRPGQGTNTEAFF
NA | many | TRBJ2-5 | TRBV5-1 | TGCGCCAGCAGCTTGGCCAGTCAAGAGACCCAGTACTTC | CASSLASQETQYF
TRBD1 | NA | TRBJ1-1 | TRBV20-1 | TGCAGTGCTACCGCGACGGGATGGGACAGGGGATTTGAAGCTTTCTTT | CSATATGWDRGFEAFF
TRBD2 | few | TRBJ2-3 | TRBV10-3 | TGTGCCATCAGTGACCTCGGAGCGGGGGGCGACACAGATACGCAGTATTTT | CAISDLGAGGDTDTQYF
NA | NA | TRBJ1-1 | TRBV29-1 | TGCAGCGTTGAAGATAATACGGCTGAAGCTTTCTTT | CSVEDNTAEAFF
NA | few | TRBJ2-3 | TRBV6-2/TRBV6-3 | TGTGCCAGCAGTTCGGACTTTTCCACAGATACGCAGTATTTT | CASSSDFSTDTQYF
NA | NA | TRBJ2-3 | TRBV6-5 | TGTGCCAGCAGTCCGGGGAAGGGGCCCCGCACAGATACGCAGTATTTT | CASSPGKGPRTDTQYF
TRBD2 | few | TRBJ2-1 | TRBV15 | TGTGCCACCAGCAGACGTCCGGGACTAGATTCTGAGCAGTTCTTC | CATSRRPGLDSEQFF
NA | NA | TRBJ2-7 | TRBV7-8 | TGTGCCAGCAGCTTATCACAGGCCTACGAGCAGTACTTC | CASSLSQAYEQYF
NA | NA | TRBJ2-7 | TRBV6-5 | TGTGCCGGCAGTTACGGCAGGGGTCACGAGCAGTACTTC | CAGSYGRGHEQYF
TRBD1 | NA | TRBJ2-7 | TRBV15 | TGTGCCACCAGCAGAGCCGGACAGGTCTCTCGGGAGCAGTACTTC | CATSRAGQVSREQYF
NA | NA | TRBJ1-1 | TRBV20-1 | TGCAGTGCTAGAACAGGCAGGGAAAAGAACACTGAAGCTTTCTTT | CSARTGREKNTEAFF
NA | NA | TRBJ2-7 | TRBV24-1 | TGTGCCACGAACCGGGACGACGAGCAGTACTTC | CATNRDDEQYF
NA | NA | TRBJ2-1 | TRBV12-3/TRBV12-4 | TGTGCCAGCAGTTTAGCGATGGGCTACAATGAGCAGTTCTTC | CASSLAMGYNEQFF
NA | NA | TRBJ1-2 | TRBV10-3 | TGTGCCATCAGTGAGTCGGGGGATTACTATGGCTACACCTTC | CAISESGDYYGYTF
TRBD1 | NA | TRBJ2-7 | TRBV12-3/TRBV12-4 | TGTGCCAGCAGTTCACCGGGACAGGGTAACTACGAGCAGTACTTC | CASSSPGQGNYEQYF
TRBD2 | NA | TRBJ2-3 | TRBV11-2 | TGTGCCAGCAGCCCGCGGGTCGGCGGGGGGTCCCAGAGATTAGATACGCAGTATTTT | CASSPRVGGGSQRLDTQYF
NA | NA | TRBJ2-2 | TRBV27 | TGTGCCAGCAGTTTACGCCGGGGGAACACCGGGGAGCTGTTTTTT | CASSLRRGNTGELFF
NA | few | TRBJ2-6 | TRBV28 | TGTGCCAGCAGTTTTTCCGGGACGTTAGCCGGGGCCAACGTCCTGACTTTC | CASSFSGTLAGANVLTF
TRBD2 | NA | TRBJ2-1 | TRBV4-2 | TGTGCCAGCAGCCAAGATTTAGCTAGCGGGGATGAGCAGTTCTTC | CASSQDLASGDEQFF
NA | NA | TRBJ2-1 | TRBV6-5 | TGTGCCAGCAGTTACTCGTGGACAACCATAGGCAATGAGCAGTTCTTC | CASSYSWTTIGNEQFF
TRBD2 | NA | TRBJ2-5 | TRBV20-1 | TGCAGTGCTAGTCCTAGCGGGAGGGCGGTCCAGTACTTC | CSASPSGRAVQYF
NA | once | TRBJ1-1 | TRBV12-3/TRBV12-4 | TGTGCCAGCAGTTTCAGGGGCCTTTCTGAAGCTTTCTTT | CASSFRGLSEAFF
NA | NA | TRBJ2-1 | TRBV4-2 | TGTGCCAGCAGCCAAGAACGTCAATCCTACAATGAGCAGTTCTTC | CASSQERQSYNEQFF
NA | NA | TRBJ2-1 | TRBV12-3/TRBV12-4 | TGTGCCAGCAGTTCGCTCCGAACGGGGAGCGATGAGCAGTTCTTC | CASSSLRTGSDEQFF
TRBD2 | NA | TRBJ2-3 | TRBV4-2 | TGTGCCAGCAGCCAAGTATTGCGGGGGGCCCCTAGCACAAATACGCAGTATTTT | CASSQVLRGAPSTNTQYF
NA | NA | TRBJ1-2 | TRBV29-1 | TGCAGCGTAGTCGCAGGGGAGGTCGGCTACACCTTC | CSVVAGEVGYTF
NA | few | TRBJ2-7 | TRBV12-3/TRBV12-4 | TGTGCCAGCAGTCCTCATAGATGGGGCGAGCAGTACTTC | CASSPHRWGEQYF
TRBD1 | many | TRBJ1-1 | TRBV12-3/TRBV12-4 | TGTGCCAGCAGCTTAGGCACAGGGGGAACTGAAGCTTTCTTT | CASSLGTGGTEAFF
TRBD1 | few | TRBJ1-2 | TRBV6-6 | TGTGCCAGCAGCCTACCGGGACAGGTTCGAAATGGCTACACCTTC | CASSLPGQVRNGYTF
NA | NA | TRBJ1-5 | TRBV6-1 | TGTGCCAGCAGTCCCCTAGGGGCCTGGGATAGCAATCAGCCCCAGCATTTT | CASSPLGAWDSNQPQHF